The clone carrying this T cell receptor beta chain was detected many times. Its matching antigen is unknown. It was by quantitative 5'-RACE with molecular barcodes that TCR beta libraries were made. TCRdb re-called the 5' RACE reads with MiXCR, one entry per CDR3 protein. The data contain 500,000 or so distinct CDR3 sequences, approximately 5% of them singletons. With 11 bases clipped from V and 2 bases from J, the junction kept 5 bases outside the gene matches. The CDR3 consists of 14 residues. Looked up from germline, CDR1 is ENHRY and CDR2 is SYGVKD. This entry is derived from a study of CD8 T cells in ankylosing spondylitis. Whole-study findings and limits: Disease-linked clones were reportedly significantly enriched in matched ankylosing spondylitis synovial fluid. Ankylosing spondylitis blood appeared to be characterized by a TCR beta motif of eight highly homologous variants. Disease-linked clones, CD8+, were relatively rare in peripheral blood.

This clonotype was sampled from a male donor with ankylosing spondylitis. V is TRBV10-3 and J is TRBJ2-1, with 11 bases matching TRBD1. Sequencing input: blood, either unsorted or a sorted T cell fraction (not recorded which). The CDR3 region has the DNA TGTGCCGCGGGACAGGGGGTCCCCTACAATGAGCAGTTCTTC. It is translated as CAAGQGVPYNEQFF.